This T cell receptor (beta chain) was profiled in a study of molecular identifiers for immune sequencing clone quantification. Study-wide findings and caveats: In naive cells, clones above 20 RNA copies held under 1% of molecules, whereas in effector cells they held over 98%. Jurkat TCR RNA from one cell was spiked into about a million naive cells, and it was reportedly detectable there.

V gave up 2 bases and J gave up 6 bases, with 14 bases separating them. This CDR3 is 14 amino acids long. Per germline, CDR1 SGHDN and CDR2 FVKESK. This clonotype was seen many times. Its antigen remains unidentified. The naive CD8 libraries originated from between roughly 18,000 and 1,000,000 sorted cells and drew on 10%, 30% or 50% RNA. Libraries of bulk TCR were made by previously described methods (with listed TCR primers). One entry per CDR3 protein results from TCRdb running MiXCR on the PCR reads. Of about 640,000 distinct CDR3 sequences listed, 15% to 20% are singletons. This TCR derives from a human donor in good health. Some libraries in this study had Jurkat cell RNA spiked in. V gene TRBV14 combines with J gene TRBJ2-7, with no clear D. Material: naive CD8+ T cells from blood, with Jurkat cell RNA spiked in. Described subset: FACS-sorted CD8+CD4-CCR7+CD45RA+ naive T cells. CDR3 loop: CASSQLEKGFEQYF. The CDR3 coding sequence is TGTGCCAGCAGCCAACTTGAGAAAGGTTTCGAGCAGTACTTC. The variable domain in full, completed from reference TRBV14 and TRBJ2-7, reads EAGVTQFPSHSVIEKGQTVTLRCDPISGHDNLYWYRRVMGKEIKFLLHFVKESKQDESGMPNNRFLAERTGGTYSTLKVQPAELEDSGVYFCASSQLEKGFEQYFGPGTRLTVT.